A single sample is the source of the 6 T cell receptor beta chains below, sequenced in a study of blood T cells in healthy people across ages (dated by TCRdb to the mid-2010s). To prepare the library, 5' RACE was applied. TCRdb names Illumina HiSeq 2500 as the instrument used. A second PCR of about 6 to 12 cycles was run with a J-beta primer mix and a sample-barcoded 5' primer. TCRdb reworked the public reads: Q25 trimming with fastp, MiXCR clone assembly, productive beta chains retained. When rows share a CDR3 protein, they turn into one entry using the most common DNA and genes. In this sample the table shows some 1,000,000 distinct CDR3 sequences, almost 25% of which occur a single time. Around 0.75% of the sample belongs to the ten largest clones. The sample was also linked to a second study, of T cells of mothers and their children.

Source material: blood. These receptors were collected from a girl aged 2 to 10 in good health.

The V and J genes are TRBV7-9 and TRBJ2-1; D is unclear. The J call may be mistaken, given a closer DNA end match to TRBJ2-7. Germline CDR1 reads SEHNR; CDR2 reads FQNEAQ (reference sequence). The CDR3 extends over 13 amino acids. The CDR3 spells CASSLAVDTRQYF. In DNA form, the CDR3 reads TGTGCCAGCAGCTTAGCGGTAGACACCAGGCAGTACTTC.

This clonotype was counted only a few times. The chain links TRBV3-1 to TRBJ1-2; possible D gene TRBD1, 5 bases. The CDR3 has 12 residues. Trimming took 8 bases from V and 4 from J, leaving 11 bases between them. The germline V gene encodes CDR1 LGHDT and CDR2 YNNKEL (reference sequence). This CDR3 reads CASQGTGYGYTF. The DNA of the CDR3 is TGTGCCAGCCAAGGGACGGGCTATGGCTACACCTTC.

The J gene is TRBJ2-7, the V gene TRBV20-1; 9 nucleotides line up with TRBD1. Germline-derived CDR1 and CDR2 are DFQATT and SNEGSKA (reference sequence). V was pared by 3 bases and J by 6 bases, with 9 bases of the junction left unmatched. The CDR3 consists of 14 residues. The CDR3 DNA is TGCAGTGCTAGGGCGACGGGACAGGGAATCGAGCAGTACTTC. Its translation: CSARATGQGIEQYF.

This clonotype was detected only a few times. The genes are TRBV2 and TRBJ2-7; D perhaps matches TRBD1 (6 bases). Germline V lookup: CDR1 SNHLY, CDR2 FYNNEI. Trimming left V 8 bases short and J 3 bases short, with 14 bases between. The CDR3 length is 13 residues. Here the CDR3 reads CASGGGPYYEQYF. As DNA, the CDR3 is TGTGCCAGCGGTGGGGGCCCCTACTACGAGCAGTACTTC.

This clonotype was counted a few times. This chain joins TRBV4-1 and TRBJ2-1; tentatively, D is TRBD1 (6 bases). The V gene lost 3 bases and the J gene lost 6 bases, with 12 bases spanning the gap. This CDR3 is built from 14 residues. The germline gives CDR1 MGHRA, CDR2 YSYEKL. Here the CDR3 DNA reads TGCGCCAGCAGCCAGCCTGGGACAAGCAATGAGCAGTTCTTC. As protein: CASSQPGTSNEQFF.

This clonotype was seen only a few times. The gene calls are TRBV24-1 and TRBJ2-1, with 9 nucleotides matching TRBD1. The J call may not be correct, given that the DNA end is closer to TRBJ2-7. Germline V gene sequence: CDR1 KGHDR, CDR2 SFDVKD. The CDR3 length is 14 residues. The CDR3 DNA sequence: TGTGCCACCAGTGATCGGGACAGGGTCTGGGAGCAGTACTTC. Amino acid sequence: CATSDRDRVWEQYF.